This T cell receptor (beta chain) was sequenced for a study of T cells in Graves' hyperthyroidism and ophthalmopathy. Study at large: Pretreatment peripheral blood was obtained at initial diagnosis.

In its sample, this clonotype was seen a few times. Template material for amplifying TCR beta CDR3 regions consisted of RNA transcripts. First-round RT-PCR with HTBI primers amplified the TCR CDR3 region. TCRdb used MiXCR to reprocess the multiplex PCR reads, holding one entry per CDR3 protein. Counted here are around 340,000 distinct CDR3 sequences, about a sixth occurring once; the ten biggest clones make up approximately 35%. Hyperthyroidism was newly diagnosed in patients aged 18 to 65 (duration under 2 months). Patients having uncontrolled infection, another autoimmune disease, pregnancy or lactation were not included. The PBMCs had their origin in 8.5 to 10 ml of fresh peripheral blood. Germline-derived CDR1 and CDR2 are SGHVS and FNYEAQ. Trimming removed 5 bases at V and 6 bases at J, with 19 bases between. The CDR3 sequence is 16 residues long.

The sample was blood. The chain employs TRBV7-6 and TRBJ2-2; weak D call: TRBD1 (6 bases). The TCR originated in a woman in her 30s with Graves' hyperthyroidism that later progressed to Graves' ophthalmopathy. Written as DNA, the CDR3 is TGTGCCAGCAGCCCCCGACCGGGACACGGGGCCGGGGAGCTGTTTTTT. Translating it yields CASSPRPGHGAGELFF.